This T cell receptor beta chain was sequenced during a study of T-cell reconstitution after alpha-beta-depleted transplantation in children. It was with unique molecular identifiers that the TCRbeta library was prepared. Using its own MiXCR run on the PCR reads, TCRdb lists one record per CDR3 protein. Of hundreds of thousands of distinct CDR3 sequences listed, around 9.6% were seen once; the top ten hold roughly 9.1%. For this clonotype: With a much larger clone just one base away, this may be a read error.

The CDR3 covers 15 residues. Germline-derived CDR1 and CDR2 are SGHRS and YFSETQ. This receptor was taken from a human donor who donated a stem cell graft to a child with SCID. V and J are TRBV5-1 and TRBJ2-7; D remains ambiguous. This specimen consisted of PBMCs from the stem cell graft donor, obtained from the stem cell graft. DNA of the CDR3: TGCACCAGCAGCTTGGGCCCCAGTGTTTCCTACGAGCAGTACTTC. This gives the protein CTSSLGPSVSYEQYF.